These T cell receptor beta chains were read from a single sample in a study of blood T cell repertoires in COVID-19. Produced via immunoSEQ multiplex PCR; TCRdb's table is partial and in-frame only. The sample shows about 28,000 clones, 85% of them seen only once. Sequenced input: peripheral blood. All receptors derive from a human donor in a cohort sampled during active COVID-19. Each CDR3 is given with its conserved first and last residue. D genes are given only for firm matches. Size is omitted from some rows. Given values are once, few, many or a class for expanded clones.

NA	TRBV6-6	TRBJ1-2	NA	TGTGCCACAGGCCTTAACTATGGCTACACCTTC	CATGLNYGYTF
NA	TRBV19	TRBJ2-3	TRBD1	TGTGCCAGTAGTACCCAACCTCGGACAGGTCGAGCCACAGATACGCAGTATTTT	CASSTQPRTGRATDTQYF
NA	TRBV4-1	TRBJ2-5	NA	TGCGCCAGCAGCCAAGAAGCAGGCTTACAAGAGACCCAGTACTTC	CASSQEAGLQETQYF
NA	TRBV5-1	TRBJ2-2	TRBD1	TGCGCCAGCAGCCTACAGGGGGCGCCCGGGGAGCTGTTTTTT	CASSLQGAPGELFF
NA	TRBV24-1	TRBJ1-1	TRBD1	TGTGCCACCAGTATGGCAGGGGGCGCGGGGACTGAAGCTTTCTTT	CATSMAGGAGTEAFF
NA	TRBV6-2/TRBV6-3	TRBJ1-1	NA	TGTGCCAGCAGTTCCCCAGGCAGGGGCGGCACTGAAGCTTTCTTT	CASSSPGRGGTEAFF
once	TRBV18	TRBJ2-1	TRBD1	TGTGCCAGCTCCGGGACAGGGATGAATGAGCAGTTCTTC	CASSGTGMNEQFF
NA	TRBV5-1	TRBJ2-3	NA	TGCGCCAGCAAGGAGGGAACAGATACGCAGTATTTT	CASKEGTDTQYF
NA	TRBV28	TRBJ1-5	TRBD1	TGTGCCAGCAGAGCCGACAGGGGGCTATGGAGCAATCAGCCCCAGCATTTT	CASRADRGLWSNQPQHF
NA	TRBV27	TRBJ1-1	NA	TGTGCCAGCAGTTCTCCCCCGGCAGGGAACACTGAAGCTTTCTTT	CASSSPPAGNTEAFF
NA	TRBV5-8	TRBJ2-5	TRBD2	TGTGCCAGCAGCCTACCCGTGGGGGGGGGAGAGACCCAGTACTTC	CASSLPVGGGETQYF
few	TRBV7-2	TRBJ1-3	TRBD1	TGTGCCAGCAGGGACAGGGTCCCTGGAAACACCATATATTTT	CASRDRVPGNTIYF
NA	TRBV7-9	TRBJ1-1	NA	TGTGCCAGCAGCCCTATCGGGGAGTTGAACACTGAAGCTTTCTTT	CASSPIGELNTEAFF
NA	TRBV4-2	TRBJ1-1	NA	TGTGCCAGCAGATGGGACACCTTGAACACTGAAGCTTTCTTT	CASRWDTLNTEAFF
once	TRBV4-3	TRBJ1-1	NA	TGCGCCAGCAGCCAAGATCGTCCGTATCCTGAAGCTTTCTTT	CASSQDRPYPEAFF
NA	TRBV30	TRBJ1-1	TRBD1	TGTGCCTGGAGTGGGGCCGGGACAGGGGGCTACGAAGCTTTCTTT	CAWSGAGTGGYEAFF
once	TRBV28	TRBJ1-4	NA	TGTGCCAGCTCCCCTTTGGGACTCGGGGCGGGTGAAAAACTGTTTTTT	CASSPLGLGAGEKLFF
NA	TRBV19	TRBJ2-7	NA	TGTGCCAGTAGTATAAGCCACAGGGTGAGCTCCTACGAGCAGTACTTC	CASSISHRVSSYEQYF
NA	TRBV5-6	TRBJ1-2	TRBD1	TGTGCCAGCAGCTTCCCCGGACAGGACTACACCTTC	CASSFPGQDYTF
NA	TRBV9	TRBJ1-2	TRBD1	TGTGCCAGCAGGGGGGACAGGTACTATGGCTACACCTTC	CASRGDRYYGYTF
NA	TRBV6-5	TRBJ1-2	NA	TGTGCCAGCAGATCGACCTACAGGGTTCATGGCTACACCTTC	CASRSTYRVHGYTF
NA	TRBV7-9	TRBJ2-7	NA	TGTGCCAGCAGCTTTGGGCAGCCCTCCTACGAGCAGTACTTC	CASSFGQPSYEQYF
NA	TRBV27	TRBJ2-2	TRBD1	TGTGCCAGCAGTACCCGACAGGGGGGAAACACCGGGGAGCTGTTTTTT	CASSTRQGGNTGELFF
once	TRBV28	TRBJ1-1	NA	TGTGCCAGCAGTTTTGGGACAACGAACACTGAAGCTTTCTTT	CASSFGTTNTEAFF
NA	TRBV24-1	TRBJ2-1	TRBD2	TGTGCCACCAGTGATCCTAGCGGGGGTTACAATGAGCAGTTCTTC	CATSDPSGGYNEQFF
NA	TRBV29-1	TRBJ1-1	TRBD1	TGCAGCGGACTAAGGACAGGGAACACTGAAGCTTTCTTT	CSGLRTGNTEAFF
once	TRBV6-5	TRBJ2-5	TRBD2	TGTGCCATCAAGACTAGCGGGAGGGAGACCCAGTACTTC	CAIKTSGRETQYF
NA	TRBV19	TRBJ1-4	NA	TGTGCCAGTAGTCCGCGCCAAACAGGGTTTGAAAAACTGTTTTTT	CASSPRQTGFEKLFF
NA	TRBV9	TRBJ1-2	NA	TGTGCCAGCAGCGCAGGTAACTATGGCTACACCTTC	CASSAGNYGYTF
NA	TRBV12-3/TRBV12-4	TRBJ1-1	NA	TGTGCCAGCAGCATGACAGTTAACACTGAAGCTTTCTTT	CASSMTVNTEAFF
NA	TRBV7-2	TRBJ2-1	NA	TGTGCCAGCAGCTTAAACTCCCTAGCCGCTTTCTTC	CASSLNSLAAFF
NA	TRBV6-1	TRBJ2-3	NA	TGTGCCAGCAGTGAACGGCCAGGGGCTAGCACAGATACGCAGTATTTT	CASSERPGASTDTQYF
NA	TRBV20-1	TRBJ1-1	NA	TGCAGTGCCCCGCGGGGTGTGATGACTTTCTTT	CSAPRGVMTFF
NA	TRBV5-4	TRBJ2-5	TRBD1	TGTGCCAGCAGCTCGGGACAGAACCAAGAGACCCAGTACTTC	CASSSGQNQETQYF
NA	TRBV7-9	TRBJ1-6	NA	TGTGCCAGCAGCGAACAGGTTGCACCCCTCCACTTT	CASSEQVAPLHF
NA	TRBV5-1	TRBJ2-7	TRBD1	TGCGCCAGCTGGGAACAGGGGATCAACGAGCAGTACTTC	CASWEQGINEQYF
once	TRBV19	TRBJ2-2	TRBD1	TGTGCCAGTAGTAATGGGACAGTGGGTACCGGGGAGCTGTTTTTT	CASSNGTVGTGELFF
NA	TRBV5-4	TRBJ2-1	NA	TGTGCCAGCAGCTTGGGAACTTCTCACCGGACAACGTTCTTC	CASSLGTSHRTTFF
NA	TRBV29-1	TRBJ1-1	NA	TGCAGCGTTCTAATGAACACTGAAGCTTTCTTT	CSVLMNTEAFF
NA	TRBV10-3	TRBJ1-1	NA	TGTGCCTCAGGACACTACACTGAAGCTTTCTTT	CASGHYTEAFF
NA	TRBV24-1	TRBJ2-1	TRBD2	TGTGCCACCAGTCCAGGGAGGGGATACAATGAGCAGTTCTTC	CATSPGRGYNEQFF
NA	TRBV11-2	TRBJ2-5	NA	TGTGCCAGCAGCTTACCCCCGAGAGGGGAGGAAGAGACCCAGTACTTC	CASSLPPRGEEETQYF